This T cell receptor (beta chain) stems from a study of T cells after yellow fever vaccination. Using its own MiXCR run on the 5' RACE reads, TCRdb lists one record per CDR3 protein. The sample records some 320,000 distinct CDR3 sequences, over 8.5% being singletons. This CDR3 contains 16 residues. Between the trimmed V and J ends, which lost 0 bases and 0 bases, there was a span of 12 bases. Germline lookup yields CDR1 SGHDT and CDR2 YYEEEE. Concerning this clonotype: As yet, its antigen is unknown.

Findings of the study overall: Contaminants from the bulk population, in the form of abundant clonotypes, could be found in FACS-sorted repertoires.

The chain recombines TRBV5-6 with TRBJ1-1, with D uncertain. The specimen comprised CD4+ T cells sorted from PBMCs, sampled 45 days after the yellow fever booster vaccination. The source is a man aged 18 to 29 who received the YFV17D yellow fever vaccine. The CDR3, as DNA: TGTGCCAGCAGCTTGGGTTTTTGGCAGCTGAACACTGAAGCTTTCTTT. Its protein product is CASSLGFWQLNTEAFF.